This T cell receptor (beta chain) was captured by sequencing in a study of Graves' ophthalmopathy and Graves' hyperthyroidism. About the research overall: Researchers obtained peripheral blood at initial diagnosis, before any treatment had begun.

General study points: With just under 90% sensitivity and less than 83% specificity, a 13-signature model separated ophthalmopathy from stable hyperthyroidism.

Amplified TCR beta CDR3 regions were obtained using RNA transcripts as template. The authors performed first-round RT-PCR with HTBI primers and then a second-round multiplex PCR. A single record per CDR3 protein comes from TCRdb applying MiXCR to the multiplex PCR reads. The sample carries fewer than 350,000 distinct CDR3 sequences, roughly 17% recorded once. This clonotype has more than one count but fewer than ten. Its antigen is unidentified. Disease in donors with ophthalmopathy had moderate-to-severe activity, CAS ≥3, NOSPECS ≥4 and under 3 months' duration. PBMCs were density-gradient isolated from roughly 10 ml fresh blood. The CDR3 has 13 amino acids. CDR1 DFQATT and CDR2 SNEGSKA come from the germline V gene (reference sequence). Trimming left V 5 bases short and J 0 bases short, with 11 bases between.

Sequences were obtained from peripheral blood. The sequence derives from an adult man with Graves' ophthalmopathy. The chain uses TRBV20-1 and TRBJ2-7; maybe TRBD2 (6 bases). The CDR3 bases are TGCAGTGCTCACACCGGGAGCTCCTACGAGCAGTACTTC. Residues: CSAHTGSSYEQYF.